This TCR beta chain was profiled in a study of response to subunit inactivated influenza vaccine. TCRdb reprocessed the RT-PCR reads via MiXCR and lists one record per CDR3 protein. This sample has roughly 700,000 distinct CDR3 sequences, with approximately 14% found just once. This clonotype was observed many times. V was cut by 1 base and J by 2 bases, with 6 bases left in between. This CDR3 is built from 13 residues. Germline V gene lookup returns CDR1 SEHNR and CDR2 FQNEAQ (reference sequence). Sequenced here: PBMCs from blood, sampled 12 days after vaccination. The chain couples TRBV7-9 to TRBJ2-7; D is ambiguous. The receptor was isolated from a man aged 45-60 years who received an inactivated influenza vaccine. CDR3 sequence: CASSLGVTYEQYF. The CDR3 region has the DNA TGTGCCAGCAGCTTAGGGGTGACCTACGAGCAGTACTTC.